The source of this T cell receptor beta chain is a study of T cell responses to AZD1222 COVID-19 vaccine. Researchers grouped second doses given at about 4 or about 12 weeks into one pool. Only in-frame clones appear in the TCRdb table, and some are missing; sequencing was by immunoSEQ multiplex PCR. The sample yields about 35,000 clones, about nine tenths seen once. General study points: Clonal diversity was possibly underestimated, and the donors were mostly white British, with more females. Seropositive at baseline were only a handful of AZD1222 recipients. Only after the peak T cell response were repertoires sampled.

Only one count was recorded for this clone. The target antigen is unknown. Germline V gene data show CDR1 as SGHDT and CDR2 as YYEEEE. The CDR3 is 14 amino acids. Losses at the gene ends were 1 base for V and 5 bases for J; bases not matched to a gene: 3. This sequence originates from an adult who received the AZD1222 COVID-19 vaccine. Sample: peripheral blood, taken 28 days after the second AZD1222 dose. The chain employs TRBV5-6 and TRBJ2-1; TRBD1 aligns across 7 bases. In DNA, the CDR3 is TGTGCCAGCAGCTTGAGGGGGCGGGACAATGAGCAGTTCTTC. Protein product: CASSLRGRDNEQFF.